The sequence of this T cell receptor beta chain was determined in a study of blood T cell repertoires in COVID-19. The authors' processing: Estimates of nucleated cell counts were drawn from the amplification of reference gene primers. The table came from immunoSEQ multiplex PCR; TCRdb's copy has only in-frame clones and leaves some out. Clone size and V and J calls were adopted from that table, with D and trimming inferred from the DNA. Altogether 45,000 to 65,000 clones are present, roughly 87% being singletons, with the ten largest covering about 9.4%. The V gene's germline CDR1 is MNHEY and CDR2 SVGAGI. V was shortened by 0 bases and J by 5 bases, with 13 bases between the two germline ends. This CDR3 region has 15 residues.

Sequences were obtained from peripheral blood. The sequence was obtained from a human donor with acute or convalescent COVID-19. The donor label of this sample is uncertain. This chain joins TRBV6-5 and TRBJ2-5, with a possible D match to TRBD2 (5 bases). The CDR3 loop reads CASSYSLTGGETQYF. For the CDR3, the DNA is TGTGCCAGCAGTTACTCGTTGACGGGCGGGGAGACCCAGTACTTC.